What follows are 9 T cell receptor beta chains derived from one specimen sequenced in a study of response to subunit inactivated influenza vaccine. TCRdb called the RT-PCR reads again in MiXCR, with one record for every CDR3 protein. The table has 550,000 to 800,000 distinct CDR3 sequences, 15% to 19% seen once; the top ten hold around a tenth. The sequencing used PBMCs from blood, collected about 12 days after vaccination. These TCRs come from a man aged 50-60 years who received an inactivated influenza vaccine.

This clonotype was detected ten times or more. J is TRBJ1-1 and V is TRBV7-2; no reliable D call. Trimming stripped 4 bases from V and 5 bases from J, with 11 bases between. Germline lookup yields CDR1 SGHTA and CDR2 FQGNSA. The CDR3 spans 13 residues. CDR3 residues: CASSSDGGTEAFF. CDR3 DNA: TGTGCCAGCAGCTCCGACGGAGGAACTGAAGCTTTCTTT.

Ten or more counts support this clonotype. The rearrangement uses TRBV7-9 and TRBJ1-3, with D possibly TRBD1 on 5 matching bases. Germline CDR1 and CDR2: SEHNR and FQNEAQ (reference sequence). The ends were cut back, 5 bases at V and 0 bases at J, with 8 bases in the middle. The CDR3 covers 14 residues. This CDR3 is CASSRGSSGNTIYF. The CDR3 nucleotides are TGTGCCAGCAGCCGGGGGAGCTCTGGAAACACCATATATTTT.

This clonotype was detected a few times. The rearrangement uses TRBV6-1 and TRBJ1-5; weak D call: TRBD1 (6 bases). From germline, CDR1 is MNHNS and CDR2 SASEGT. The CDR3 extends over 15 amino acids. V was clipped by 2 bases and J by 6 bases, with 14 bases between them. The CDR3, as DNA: TGTGCCAGCAGTGAATCACTGGGGGCGACTCAGCCCCAGCATTTT. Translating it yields CASSESLGATQPQHF.

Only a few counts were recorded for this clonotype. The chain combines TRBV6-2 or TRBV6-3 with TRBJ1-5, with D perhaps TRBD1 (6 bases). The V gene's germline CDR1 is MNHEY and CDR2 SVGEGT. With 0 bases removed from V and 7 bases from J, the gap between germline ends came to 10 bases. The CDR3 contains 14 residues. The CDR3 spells CASSYSAGVQPQHF. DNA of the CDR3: TGTGCCAGCAGTTACTCGGCAGGGGTGCAGCCCCAGCATTTT.

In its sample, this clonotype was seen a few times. The CDR3 bases are TGTGCCAGCAGTTTTGGCAATGGAGATACGCAGTATTTT. It encodes CASSFGNGDTQYF. The genes are TRBV12-3 or TRBV12-4 and TRBJ2-3; D gene uncertain. V was cut by 3 bases and J by 5 bases, with 9 bases left in between. The CDR3 spans 13 residues.

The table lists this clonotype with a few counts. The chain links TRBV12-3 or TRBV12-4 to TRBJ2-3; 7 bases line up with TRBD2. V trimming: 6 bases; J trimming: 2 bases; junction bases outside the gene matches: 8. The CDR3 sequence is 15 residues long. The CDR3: CASSPLAEPTDTQYF. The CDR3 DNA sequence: TGTGCCAGCAGCCCTCTAGCGGAGCCCACAGATACGCAGTATTTT.

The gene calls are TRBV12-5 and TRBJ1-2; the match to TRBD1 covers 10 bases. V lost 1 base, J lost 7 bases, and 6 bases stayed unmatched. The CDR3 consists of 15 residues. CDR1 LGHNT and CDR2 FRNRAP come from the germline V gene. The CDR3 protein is CASGLDPGQGSGYTF. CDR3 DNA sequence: TGTGCTAGTGGTTTGGATCCGGGACAGGGGTCTGGCTACACCTTC.

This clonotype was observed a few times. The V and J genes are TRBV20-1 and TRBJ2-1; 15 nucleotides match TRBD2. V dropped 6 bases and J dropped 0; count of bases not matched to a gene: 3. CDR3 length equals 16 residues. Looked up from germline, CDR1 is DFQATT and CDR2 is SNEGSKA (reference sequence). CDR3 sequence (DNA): TGCAGTGCGGGGACTAGCGGGGGGAGCTCCTACAATGAGCAGTTCTTC. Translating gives CSAGTSGGSSYNEQFF.

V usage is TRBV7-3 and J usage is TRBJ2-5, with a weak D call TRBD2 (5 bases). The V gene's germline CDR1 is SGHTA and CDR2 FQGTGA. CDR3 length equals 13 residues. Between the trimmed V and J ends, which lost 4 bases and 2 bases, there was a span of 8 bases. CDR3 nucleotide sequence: TGTGCCAGCAGCTATGGGGAGCAAGAGACCCAGTACTTC. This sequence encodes CASSYGEQETQYF.